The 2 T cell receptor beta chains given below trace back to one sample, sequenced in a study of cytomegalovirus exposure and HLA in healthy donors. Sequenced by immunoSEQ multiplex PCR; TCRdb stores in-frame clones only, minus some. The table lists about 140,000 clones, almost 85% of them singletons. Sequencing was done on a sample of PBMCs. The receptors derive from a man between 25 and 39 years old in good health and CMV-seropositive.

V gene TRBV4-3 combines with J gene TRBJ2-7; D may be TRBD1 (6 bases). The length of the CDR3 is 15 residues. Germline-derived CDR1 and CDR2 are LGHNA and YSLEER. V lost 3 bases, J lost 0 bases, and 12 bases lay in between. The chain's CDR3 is CASSQGHGSSYEQYF. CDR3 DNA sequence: TGCGCCAGCAGCCAGGGACATGGCAGCTCCTACGAGCAGTACTTC.

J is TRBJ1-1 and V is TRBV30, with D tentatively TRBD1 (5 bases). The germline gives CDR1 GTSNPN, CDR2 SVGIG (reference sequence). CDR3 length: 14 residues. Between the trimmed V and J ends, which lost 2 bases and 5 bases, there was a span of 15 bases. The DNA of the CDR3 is TGTGCCTGGAGTAAGGGACGGGGGAGTACTGAAGCTTTCTTT. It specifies CAWSKGRGSTEAFF.